This T cell receptor beta chain was retrieved from a study of cytomegalovirus exposure and HLA in healthy donors. This PCR relied on a set of 60 Vbeta primers and 13 Jbeta primers. Data came from immunoSEQ multiplex PCR; TCRdb stores just in-frame clones and leaves some out. The data show roughly 86,000 clones, with roughly three fifths seen just once and 3.9% held by the top ten. Germline assignment: CDR1 SGHAT and CDR2 FQDESV (reference sequence). The CDR3 runs 18 residues. V shed 0 bases and J 14 bases; nucleotides not matched to a gene: 19. Points on this clone: What it binds is unknown.

Findings and limits, study-wide: Relative to equally common others, HLA-associated TCR beta chains showed greater clonal expansion in a later analysis.

The rearrangement uses TRBV11-1 and TRBJ2-1, with 10 bases matching TRBD2. The sample was PBMCs. The source is a man aged 25-45 years in good health and CMV-seronegative. DNA of the CDR3: TGTGCCAGCAGCTTAGCGCTTAGACGTGGTCTAGCGGGAGCCCTAGAGTTCTTC. Encoded protein: CASSLALRRGLAGALEFF.